The 17 T cell receptor beta chains in this list originate from one sample, sequenced in a study of T cell changes during pregnancy in multiple sclerosis. TCRdb's copy holds only in-frame clones and misses some; the assay was immunoSEQ multiplex PCR. The sample lists about 77,000 clones; around 89% were seen once. Here the sequenced sample was peripheral blood, taken before pregnancy. The receptors originated from a female donor with multiple sclerosis, enrolled in a pregnancy study.

This clone has a handful of counts. The chain has TRBV5-5 and TRBJ1-2; D ambiguous. The CDR3 has 15 residues. The germline V gene encodes CDR1 SGHKS and CDR2 YYEKEE (reference sequence). The V and J ends lost 3 bases and 3 bases respectively, with 15 bases between them. The CDR3 here is CASSSGKVVDYGYTF. DNA for the CDR3: TGTGCCAGCAGCTCGGGGAAGGTAGTGGACTATGGCTACACCTTC.

This rearrangement joins TRBV7-2 to TRBJ2-1, with TRBD2 identical over 9 bases. The germline V gene has CDR1 SGHTA and CDR2 FQGNSA. This CDR3 spans 12 amino acids. V was pared by 5 bases and J by 13 bases, with 6 bases of the junction left unmatched. DNA of the CDR3: TGTGCCAGCAGCCCCTGGACTAGCGACCAGTTCTTC. It yields the protein CASSPWTSDQFF.

This clone was recorded a few times. The chain has TRBV27 and TRBJ2-7; 7 nucleotides agree with TRBD1. The germline gives CDR1 MNHEY, CDR2 SMNVEV (reference sequence). V lost 2 bases and J lost 7; bases outside the gene matches: 17. This CDR3 region has 17 residues. CDR3 region: CASSLTTNHDRAGEQYF. CDR3 bases: TGTGCCAGCAGTTTAACTACCAACCATGACAGGGCGGGTGAGCAGTACTTC.

The chain employs TRBV11-1 and TRBJ2-1; 10 nucleotides match TRBD2. Germline V gene sequence: CDR1 SGHAT, CDR2 FQDESV (reference sequence). The CDR3 loop spans 16 amino acids. Losses at the gene ends were 3 bases for V and 2 bases for J; bases not matched to a gene: 4. CDR3 amino acids: CASSLGSGGAYNEQFF. The DNA of the CDR3 is TGTGCCAGCAGCTTGGGAAGCGGGGGGGCCTACAATGAGCAGTTCTTC.

This clone was counted a single time. The chain carries TRBV11-1 and TRBJ1-1, with D perhaps matching TRBD1 (6 bases). Trimming took off 5 bases at V and 6 bases at J, with 13 bases between the two ends. The CDR3 extends over 13 amino acids. Germline V CDR1 and CDR2: SGHAT, FQDESV (reference sequence). The CDR3 DNA follows: TGTGCCAGCAGCATTGAGGGGGGGGCTGAAGCTTTCTTT. This encodes CASSIEGGAEAFF.

The chain joins TRBV4-3 to TRBJ2-1; 9 bases are shared with TRBD2. The CDR3 has 17 amino acids. Per the germline V gene, CDR1 is LGHNA and CDR2 is YSLEER. Trimming removed 0 bases from V and 9 bases from J; junction bases left unmatched: 12. The chain's CDR3 is CASSQDLRAGGPAEQFF. The CDR3, as DNA: TGCGCCAGCAGCCAAGACCTTCGAGCGGGGGGTCCTGCTGAGCAGTTCTTC.

This clone was counted between two and nine times. The gene calls are TRBV7-9 and TRBJ1-1; TRBD1 is a possible D gene (6 bases). The CDR3 runs to 16 residues. Between the trimmed V and J ends, which lost 3 bases and 3 bases, there was a span of 17 bases. Germline assignment: CDR1 SEHNR and CDR2 FQNEAQ (reference sequence). The CDR3 DNA reads TGTGCCAGCAGCTTGGTACCAGGGGAAGGGGACACTGAAGCTTTCTTT. Translating gives CASSLVPGEGDTEAFF. Complete variable domain (other parts from reference TRBV7-9 and TRBJ1-1): DTGVSQNPRHKITKRGQNVTFRCDPISEHNRLYWYRQTLGQGPEFLTYFQNEAQLEKSRLLSDRFSAERPKGSFSTLEIQRTEQGDSAMYLCASSLVPGEGDTEAFFGQGTRLTVV.

This clone was recorded once. The chain employs TRBV14 and TRBJ1-1; tentative D call: TRBD1 (6 bases). Germline assignment: CDR1 SGHDN and CDR2 FVKESK. V dropped 0 bases and J dropped 7 bases, with 24 bases sitting between them. The CDR3 totals 18 residues. The CDR3 region is CASSQDPTHLQGLREAFF. CDR3 nucleotide sequence: TGTGCCAGCAGCCAAGACCCCACTCACCTCCAGGGGCTGCGTGAAGCTTTCTTT.

The chain recombines TRBV2 with TRBJ2-3; D perhaps matches TRBD1 (6 bases). The CDR3 loop spans 14 amino acids. V lost 2 bases and J lost 2, with 8 bases in between. Germline V gives CDR1 SNHLY, CDR2 FYNNEI. The CDR3 nucleotides read TGTGCCAGCAGTGAAACAGGGTTCACAGATACGCAGTATTTT. Translation gives CASSETGFTDTQYF.

The V gene is TRBV18, the J gene TRBJ1-4; D remains unclear. Trimming shortened V by 2 bases and J by 0 bases, and 7 bases separated the two germline ends. This CDR3 spans 15 amino acids. Germline lookup yields CDR1 KGHSH and CDR2 LQKENI. CDR3 sequence: CASSPFLATNEKLFF. In nucleotides, the CDR3 is TGTGCCAGCTCACCATTCCTAGCAACTAATGAAAAACTGTTTTTT.

CDR3 nucleotides: TGTGCCAGCTCCCGGACAGGGGGCTCTGGGGCCAACGTCCTGACTTTC. Translated: CASSRTGGSGANVLTF. The chain is built from TRBV18 and TRBJ2-6; 10 bases are a match to TRBD1. Germline V gives CDR1 KGHSH, CDR2 LQKENI. Trimming cost V 6 bases and J 0 bases; bases outside gene matches: 2. This CDR3 is built from 16 residues.

The chain links TRBV4-1 to TRBJ1-5; 11 bases line up with TRBD1. This CDR3 spans 14 amino acids. Losses at the gene ends were 3 bases for V and 6 bases for J; bases not matched to a gene: 1. Germline V lookup: CDR1 MGHRA, CDR2 YSYEKL. Written as DNA, the CDR3 is TGCGCCAGCAGCCAGGGGACAGGGGGTCAGCCCCAGCATTTT. This translates into CASSQGTGGQPQHF.

The chain couples TRBV7-6 to TRBJ2-3; D uncertain. Germline CDR1 and CDR2: SGHVS and FNYEAQ. The CDR3 has 14 amino acids. With 1 base removed from V and 2 bases from J, the gap between germline ends came to 7 bases. The CDR3 DNA is TGTGCCAGCAGCTTAGAATCCCACACAGATACGCAGTATTTT. Amino acids: CASSLESHTDTQYF.

The chain couples TRBV7-9 to TRBJ2-5; 8 positions agree with TRBD1. The CDR3 totals 14 residues. CDR1 is SEHNR and CDR2 is FQNEAQ in the germline V gene (reference sequence). Trimming at V came to 5 bases and at J to 4 bases, leaving 6 bases not matched to a gene. The CDR3 loop is CASSAGTGRETQYF. The CDR3 bases are TGTGCCAGCAGCGCCGGGACAGGCCGAGAGACCCAGTACTTC.

The rearrangement joins TRBV19 to TRBJ1-2; the match to TRBD1 covers 9 bases. CDR3 length equals 16 residues. Germline loops: CDR1 LNHDA, CDR2 SQIVND (reference sequence). V was pared by 3 bases and J by 2 bases, with 7 bases of the junction left unmatched. CDR3 sequence reads: CASSIISGQGNYGYTF. CDR3 DNA: TGTGCCAGTAGTATCATCTCGGGACAGGGAAACTATGGCTACACCTTC.

The chain links TRBV30 to TRBJ1-1; the D is unclear. This CDR3 is 12 amino acids long. Germline V CDR1 and CDR2: GTSNPN, SVGIG (reference sequence). V was trimmed by 8 bases and J by 6 bases, leaving 16 bases between them. This CDR3 reads CAQALSQAEAFF. CDR3 DNA: TGTGCCCAAGCACTGAGCCAAGCTGAAGCTTTCTTT.

This sequence joins TRBV30 and TRBJ2-5; TRBD2 matches at 7 bases. The last part of the DNA fits TRBJ2-7 better; the J call may be wrong. This CDR3 comprises 14 residues. CDR1 and CDR2 from the germline V gene are GTSNPN and SVGIG (reference sequence). The CDR3, as DNA: TGTGCCTGGAGTGTACTTCTAGCGGATTACGAGCAGTACTTC. Translation: CAWSVLLADYEQYF.